A single T cell receptor beta chain is shown here with its context. In the source study's methods: Amplification of reference gene primers was used by the study to estimate nucleated cell counts. Produced via immunoSEQ multiplex PCR; TCRdb's table is partial and in-frame only. From that table come the V and J calls and clone size; the DNA was used to work out D and trimming. This table has about 210,000 clones, more than 80% appearing once. The data stem from a study of blood T cell repertoires in COVID-19. Individuals aged roughly 18 to 95 years were recruited from 20 to 25 US areas. The V gene lost 0 bases and the J gene lost 3 bases, with 9 bases spanning the gap. Per the germline V gene, CDR1 is MGHRA and CDR2 is YSYEKL. This CDR3 comprises 15 residues.

V and J are TRBV4-1 and TRBJ1-5; no definite D call. The material sequenced was PBMCs or T cells enriched from blood (not recorded which). This clonotype originated in a middle-aged man who had recovered from COVID-19. CDR3 in amino acids: CASSQDEVNNQPQHF. As DNA, the CDR3 is TGCGCCAGCAGCCAAGATGAGGTGAACAATCAGCCCCAGCATTTT.